One and the same sample provided the 28 T cell receptor beta chains below, sequenced in a study of shared clonotypes between healthy human individuals. Produced via immunoSEQ multiplex PCR; TCRdb's table is partial and in-frame only. The table shows about 980,000 clones, with more than 75% occurring only once. Sequenced: memory CD4+ T cells sorted from blood. The sample's subset: CD45RA-negative fraction. These receptors all come from a man aged 18 to 30 in good health.

This rearrangement joins TRBV14 to TRBJ1-3, with D uncertain. Germline lookup yields CDR1 SGHDN and CDR2 FVKESK. CDR3 length: 13 amino acids. Trimming pared 4 bases from V and 1 base from J, leaving 5 bases between. The CDR3: CASSPASGNTIYF. CDR3 coding DNA: TGTGCCAGCAGCCCAGCTTCTGGAAACACCATATATTTT.

This chain joins TRBV30 and TRBJ1-2; D is undetermined. The V gene lost 0 bases and the J gene lost 2 bases, with 13 bases spanning the gap. Germline assignment: CDR1 GTSNPN and CDR2 SVGIG (reference sequence). CDR3 length: 15 residues. In nucleotides, the CDR3 is TGTGCCTGGAGTGTACAGTTCGGCGGGAACTATGGCTACACCTTC. It is translated as CAWSVQFGGNYGYTF. Complete variable domain (other parts from reference TRBV30 and TRBJ1-2): SQTIHQWPATLVQPVGSPLSLECTVEGTSNPNLYWYRQAAGRGLQLLFYSVGIGQISSEVPQNLSASRPQDRQFILSSKKLLLSDSGFYLCAWSVQFGGNYGYTFGSGTRLTVV.

The rearrangement links TRBV21-1 to TRBJ1-5. TRBV21-1 is recorded as a pseudogene. The CDR3 totals 13 residues. In DNA, the CDR3 is TGTGCCAGCAGCCGAGGGAATAATCAGCCCCAGCATTTT. Its translation is CASSRGNNQPQHF.

This chain joins TRBV7-8 and TRBJ2-7; D remains unclear. The germline CDR1 and CDR2 sequences are SGHVS and FQNEAQ. The CDR3 has 13 amino acids. V gave up 1 base and J gave up 1 base, with 5 bases separating them. This CDR3 reads CASSLGLSYEQYF. CDR3 coding DNA: TGTGCCAGCAGCTTAGGACTTTCCTACGAGCAGTACTTC.

This clone was seen more than once but under ten times. The chain has TRBV9 and TRBJ2-5; 9 bases are shared with TRBD1. The germline CDR1 and CDR2 sequences are SGDLS and YYNGEE. The CDR3 is made up of 12 amino acids. Unmatched junction bases numbered 2, after V lost 2 bases and J lost 9 bases. The CDR3 loop is CASSVGQGPQYF. The CDR3 DNA reads TGTGCCAGCAGCGTGGGACAGGGTCCCCAGTACTTC.

The gene calls are TRBV5-4 and TRBJ2-7; no clear D gene. Germline V lookup: CDR1 SGHNT, CDR2 YYREEE (reference sequence). This CDR3 is 15 amino acids long. Trimming took off 4 bases at V and 0 bases at J, with 14 bases between the two ends. CDR3 amino acids: CASSPPGDGSYEQYF. In nucleotides, the CDR3 is TGTGCCAGCAGCCCTCCCGGCGACGGCTCCTACGAGCAGTACTTC.

This clone was detected once. Sequence at one end of the junction differs from germline and may be a read error. V usage is TRBV29-1 and J usage is TRBJ1-1; D is unresolved. Germline assignment: CDR1 SQVTM and CDR2 ANQGSEA. There are 10 residues in the CDR3. CDR3 nucleotides: TGCAGCGTTGTTAACAGTGAAGCTTTCTTT. Amino acids: CSVVNSEAFF.

The V and J genes are TRBV10-3 and TRBJ2-5; 8 bases fit TRBD2. The CDR3 contains 16 residues. The ends lost 3 bases at V and 1 base at J; junction bases unmatched: 7. Germline CDR1 reads ENHRY; CDR2 reads SYGVKD. The CDR3 coding sequence is TGTGCCATCAGTGATATGGCTAGCGGGCTCCAAGAGACCCAGTACTTC. Protein product: CAISDMASGLQETQYF.

Turning to this clone: The sample contains more than one DNA sequence encoding this CDR3. The V call is TRBV5-4, the J call TRBJ1-2; the D gene is possibly TRBD1 (5 bases). CDR3 length: 13 amino acids. Germline-derived CDR1 and CDR2 are SGHNT and YYREEE (reference sequence). Trimming removed 4 bases at V and 2 bases at J, with 9 bases between. CDR3: CASSGDGNYGYTF. CDR3 nucleotide sequence: TGTGCCAGCAGCGGGGACGGGAACTATGGCTACACCTTC.

This clone has ten or more counts. In the same sample, other DNA sequences code for this CDR3. The chain links TRBV6-5 to TRBJ1-6; D gene ambiguous. Germline V CDR1 and CDR2: MNHEY, SVGAGI. This CDR3 is built from 12 residues. V was trimmed by 4 bases and J by 7 bases, leaving 5 bases between them. The CDR3 DNA follows: TGTGCCAGCAGTTCCGGGAATTCACCCCTCCACTTT. Its protein is CASSSGNSPLHF.

This chain uses TRBV18 with TRBJ2-7, with D possibly being TRBD1 (6 bases). The CDR3 length is 17 residues. Trimming removed 0 bases at V and 3 bases at J, with 18 bases between. Germline V lookup: CDR1 KGHSH, CDR2 LQKENI. The DNA of the CDR3 is TGTGCCAGCTCACCACCGGGACAAGGGAAGGGTGTCTACGAGCAGTACTTC. Encoded protein: CASSPPGQGKGVYEQYF.

There are a few counts of this clone. This sequence joins TRBV7-8 and TRBJ2-7, with 13 bases aligning to TRBD2. CDR3 length equals 18 residues. V lost 2 bases to trimming and J lost 4 bases; unmatched junction nucleotides: 11. Germline V lookup: CDR1 SGHVS, CDR2 FQNEAQ. DNA for the CDR3: TGTGCCAGCAGCTTATCCCGCGGGACTAGCGGGAATTTTTACGAGCAGTACTTC. It codes for CASSLSRGTSGNFYEQYF.

This chain uses TRBV2 with TRBJ2-7; no definite D call. Trimming cost V 3 bases and J 0 bases, with 9 bases left between them. Germline loops: CDR1 SNHLY, CDR2 FYNNEI. The CDR3 is 14 amino acids. CDR3 amino acids: CASSDFGVSYEQYF. CDR3 sequence (DNA): TGTGCCAGCAGTGATTTTGGGGTCTCCTACGAGCAGTACTTC.

This clone was picked up a small number of times. This rearrangement joins TRBV6-5 to TRBJ1-1; 7 nucleotides match TRBD1. The V and J ends lost 7 bases and 1 base, in that order; junction bases with no gene match: 3. The CDR3 totals 13 residues. Germline loops: CDR1 MNHEY, CDR2 SVGAGI. The CDR3 sequence: CASMRQGNTEAFF. The CDR3 nucleotides read TGTGCCAGCATGAGACAGGGGAACACTGAAGCTTTCTTT.

The sample holds a few counts of this clone. This rearrangement joins TRBV7-9 to TRBJ1-1, with D possibly being TRBD1 (5 bases). V was cut by 2 bases and J by 4 bases, with 14 bases left in between. The CDR3 has 15 residues. Germline CDR1 and CDR2: SEHNR and FQNEAQ (reference sequence). This chain's CDR3 is CASSLYGGMGTEAFF. The CDR3, as DNA: TGTGCCAGCAGCTTATATGGGGGAATGGGCACTGAAGCTTTCTTT. Filled out from reference TRBV7-9 and TRBJ1-1, the complete variable domain reads DTGVSQNPRHKITKRGQNVTFRCDPISEHNRLYWYRQTLGQGPEFLTYFQNEAQLEKSRLLSDRFSAERPKGSFSTLEIQRTEQGDSAMYLCASSLYGGMGTEAFFGQGTRLTVV.

The CDR3 DNA reads as TGCAGCGTACGACAGGGTCCTGAAAAACTGTTTTTT. Residues: CSVRQGPEKLFF. The chain is built from TRBV29-1 and TRBJ1-4; 7 bases are shared with TRBD1. J lost 7 bases, V lost 6 bases, and 5 bases had no gene match. This CDR3 contains 12 residues. Germline lookup yields CDR1 SQVTM and CDR2 ANQGSEA.

The count of this clone is one. One end of the junction varies from germline; a read error may be responsible. The chain links TRBV7-9 to TRBJ1-4; unclear D gene. This CDR3 comprises 11 residues. CDR1 is SEHNR and CDR2 is FQNEAQ in the germline V gene (reference sequence). CDR3 region: CASSFGEKLVF. The CDR3, as DNA: TGTGCCAGCAGCTTTGGGGAAAAACTGGTTTTT. Together with reference TRBV7-9 and TRBJ1-4, the CDR3 gives the full variable domain: DTGVSQNPRHKITKRGQNVTFRCDPISEHNRLYWYRQTLGQGPEFLTYFQNEAQLEKSRLLSDRFSAERPKGSFSTLEIQRTEQGDSAMYLCASSFGEKLVFGSGTQLSVL.

The chain employs TRBV2 and TRBJ2-5, with 9 positions matching TRBD1. This CDR3 has 15 residues. With 5 bases clipped from V and 4 bases from J, the junction kept 8 bases outside the gene matches. Germline V gene sequence: CDR1 SNHLY, CDR2 FYNNEI. CDR3 bases: TGTGCCAGCAGTAAATGGACAGGGGCTGGAGAGACCCAGTACTTC. Amino acids: CASSKWTGAGETQYF. Complete variable domain (other parts from reference TRBV2 and TRBJ2-5): EPEVTQTPSHQVTQMGQEVILRCVPISNHLYFYWYRQILGQKVEFLVSFYNNEISEKSEIFDDQFSVERPDGSNFTLKIRSTKLEDSAMYFCASSKWTGAGETQYFGPGTRLLVL.

J is TRBJ2-7 and V is TRBV5-1; D is undetermined. The CDR3 extends over 14 amino acids. Germline V lookup: CDR1 SGHRS, CDR2 YFSETQ. The V end lost 0 bases, the J end lost 7 bases, and 14 bases lay between the germline ends. CDR3 region: CASSLEWPHQEQYF. CDR3 nucleotides: TGCGCCAGCAGCTTGGAATGGCCCCACCAGGAGCAGTACTTC. The full variable domain, in which reference TRBV5-1 and TRBJ2-7 provide the parts outside the CDR3, is KAGVTQTPRYLIKTRGQQVTLSCSPISGHRSVSWYQQTPGQGLQFLFEYFSETQRNKGNFPGRFSGRQFSNSRSEMNVSTLELGDSALYLCASSLEWPHQEQYFGPGTRLTVT.

This clone was observed once. This chain links TRBV11-2 with TRBJ2-1; maybe TRBD1 (5 bases). From germline, CDR1 is SGHAT and CDR2 FQNNGV. The ends were cut back, 5 bases at V and 6 bases at J, with 11 bases in the middle. The CDR3 has 13 amino acids. CDR3 nucleotide sequence: TGTGCCAGCAGCACGGACAAAACCAATGAGCAGTTCTTC. Protein: CASSTDKTNEQFF.

The chain combines TRBV5-6 with TRBJ1-2, with D perhaps matching TRBD1 (6 bases). The germline V gene has CDR1 SGHDT and CDR2 YYEEEE. Trimming took off 0 bases at V and 7 bases at J, with 16 bases between the two ends. This CDR3 contains 15 residues. The CDR3 sequence is CASSLGGGANVGYTF. DNA for the CDR3: TGTGCCAGCAGCTTGGGTGGGGGCGCTAATGTTGGCTACACCTTC.

The rearrangement links TRBV5-1 to TRBJ2-7; D may be TRBD2 (6 bases). The CDR3 runs 15 residues. The germline gives CDR1 SGHRS, CDR2 YFSETQ. V dropped 4 bases and J dropped 2 bases, with 16 bases sitting between them. The CDR3 spells CASSLGGVPAYEQYF. DNA of the CDR3: TGCGCCAGCAGCCTGGGCGGGGTCCCAGCCTACGAGCAGTACTTC.

The V and J genes are TRBV28 and TRBJ2-1; D possibly corresponds to TRBD2 (5 bases). The CDR3 is made up of 14 amino acids. V lost 5 bases to trimming and J lost 4 bases, with 12 bases between them. Germline V lookup: CDR1 MDHEN, CDR2 SYDVKM. CDR3 DNA sequence: TGTGCCAGCAGTACAGCGGAAAATTACAATGAGCAGTTCTTC. Its translation: CASSTAENYNEQFF.

This chain uses TRBV4-1 with TRBJ1-6, with D possibly matching TRBD1 (6 bases). The CDR3 is made up of 14 amino acids. Trimming left V 8 bases short and J 7 bases short, with 15 bases between. The germline V gene encodes CDR1 MGHRA and CDR2 YSYEKL. The CDR3 region is CASLGGALNSPLHF. CDR3 DNA: TGCGCCAGCCTTGGGGGGGCACTGAATTCACCCCTCCACTTT.

The chain is built from TRBV29-1 and TRBJ2-1, with 9 bases that match TRBD2. The ends lost 5 bases at V and 7 bases at J; junction bases unmatched: 12. CDR1 is SQVTM, CDR2 ANQGSEA, per germline. This CDR3 is built from 15 residues. The CDR3 is CSVLPFAGGHNEQFF. For the CDR3, the DNA is TGCAGCGTTCTTCCTTTCGCGGGGGGGCATAATGAGCAGTTCTTC.

V is TRBV18 and J is TRBJ2-1; TRBD2 matches at 9 bases. V lost 6 bases and J lost 3; bases outside the gene matches: 9. The CDR3 consists of 16 residues. The V gene's germline CDR1 is KGHSH and CDR2 LQKENI. In nucleotides, the CDR3 is TGTGCCAGCTCCCCCCAGACTAGCGGCCTCTACAATGAGCAGTTCTTC. As protein: CASSPQTSGLYNEQFF.

The V and J genes are TRBV7-2 and TRBJ1-6, with 8 bases that match TRBD1. The V gene's germline CDR1 is SGHTA and CDR2 FQGNSA. The CDR3 is 16 amino acids. V gave up 1 base and J gave up 6 bases; unmatched junction bases: 5. CDR3 DNA: TGTGCCAGCAGCTTAGAGACAGGGGCTAGTAATTCACCCCTCCACTTT. Translating gives CASSLETGASNSPLHF. Supplemented by reference TRBV7-2 and TRBJ1-6, the full variable domain reads GAGVSQSPSNKVTEKGKDVELRCDPISGHTALYWYRQSLGQGLEFLIYFQGNSAPDKSGLPSDRFSAERTGGSVSTLTIQRTQQEDSAVYLCASSLETGASNSPLHFGNGTRLTVT.

This clone was counted once. In the same sample, other DNA sequences code for this CDR3. The V call is TRBV18, the J call TRBJ2-5; D gene uncertain. Germline CDR1 and CDR2: KGHSH and LQKENI. The CDR3 totals 14 residues. V shed 0 bases and J shed 2 bases, with 7 bases lying between them. The CDR3 sequence: CASSPPGIQETQYF. The CDR3 coding sequence is TGTGCCAGCTCACCACCGGGGATACAAGAGACCCAGTACTTC.